The 19 T cell receptor beta chains in this list originate from one sample, sequenced in a study of identical twins. Each CDR3 protein is one row after TCRdb ran MiXCR on the 5' RACE reads. This repertoire shows approximately 1.8 million distinct CDR3 sequences, 25% to 35% found once; its top ten account for over 0.25%. The sequenced sample was cord blood. The receptor source for this set is a newborn girl in good health.

The chain is built from TRBV28 and TRBJ2-5; 7 bases align to TRBD1. Unmatched junction bases numbered 10, after V lost 5 bases and J lost 4 bases. The CDR3 is 15 residues long. The V gene's germline CDR1 is MDHEN and CDR2 SYDVKM. This chain's CDR3 is CASSLTGQGLETQYF. In DNA form, the CDR3 reads TGTGCCAGCAGTCTGACAGGGCAGGGGCTAGAGACCCAGTACTTC.

There are a few counts of this clonotype. This sequence joins TRBV7-6 and TRBJ2-5; a possible D gene is TRBD1 (6 bases). In germline, CDR1 is SGHVS, CDR2 FNYEAQ. The CDR3 spans 16 residues. V gave up 5 bases and J gave up 2 bases, with 18 bases separating them. The CDR3 reads CASSLHLRDTQETQYF. CDR3 sequence (DNA): TGTGCCAGCAGCCTACATCTCCGGGACACGCAAGAGACCCAGTACTTC.

This clonotype has only a few counts. The gene calls are TRBV11-2 and TRBJ2-1, with TRBD2 matching 14 bases. The length of the CDR3 is 16 residues. J lost 5 bases, V lost 5 bases, and 5 bases had no gene match. Germline V gene sequence: CDR1 SGHAT, CDR2 FQNNGV. The CDR3 loop reads CASSLGTSGSDNEQFF. The CDR3 nucleotides are TGTGCCAGCAGCCTTGGGACTAGCGGGAGCGACAATGAGCAGTTCTTC. Using reference TRBV11-2 and TRBJ2-1 for the parts outside the CDR3, the full variable domain is EAGVAQSPRYKIIEKRQSVAFWCNPISGHATLYWYQQILGQGPKLLIQFQNNGVVDDSQLPKDRFSAERLKGVDSTLKIQPAKLEDSAVYLCASSLGTSGSDNEQFFGPGTRLTVL.

This clonotype has just a few counts. The V gene is TRBV10-3, the J gene TRBJ2-4; 14 positions agree with TRBD2. This CDR3 comprises 13 residues. The germline CDR1 and CDR2 sequences are ENHRY and SYGVKD. V shed 4 bases and J 10 bases; nucleotides not matched to a gene: 0. CDR3 in DNA: TGTGCCATCAGTGGGACTAGCGGGGGGATTCAGTACTTC. Protein sequence: CAISGTSGGIQYF.

There are a few counts of this clonotype. The DNA of the CDR3 is TGCAGTGCTAGGGGACTAGCGGGAGGGTTCACAGATACGCAGTATTTT. It codes for CSARGLAGGFTDTQYF. The V and J genes are TRBV20-1 and TRBJ2-3; 16 bases fit TRBD2. Trimming took 3 bases from V and 2 from J; bases not matched to a gene: 2. The germline gives CDR1 DFQATT, CDR2 SNEGSKA (reference sequence). CDR3 length: 16 residues.

In its sample, this clonotype was seen a few times. The rearrangement links TRBV6-5 to TRBJ1-2; possibly TRBD1 for D (5 bases). CDR3 size: 14 residues. V lost 2 bases and J 0 bases, leaving 7 bases between the germline ends. Germline lookup yields CDR1 MNHEY and CDR2 SVGAGI. The CDR3 DNA sequence: TGTGCCAGCAGTTACCCGGACACTAACTATGGCTACACCTTC. This gives the protein CASSYPDTNYGYTF.

The CDR3 loop reads CASSQKRTGNIQYF. The CDR3 nucleotides read TGTGCCAGCAGTCAAAAACGGACAGGAAACATTCAGTACTTC. The V gene is TRBV28, the J gene TRBJ2-4, with 7 bases that match TRBD1. V lost 5 bases, J lost 6 bases, and 7 bases stayed unmatched. The CDR3 is 14 residues long. Germline V CDR1 and CDR2: MDHEN, SYDVKM. The full variable domain, in which reference TRBV28 and TRBJ2-4 provide the parts outside the CDR3, is DVKVTQSSRYLVKRTGEKVFLECVQDMDHENMFWYRQDPGLGLRLIYFSYDVKMKEKGDIPEGYSVSREKKERFSLILESASTNQTSMYLCASSQKRTGNIQYFGAGTRLSVL.

Only a few counts were recorded for this clonotype. V usage is TRBV28 and J usage is TRBJ2-4; 11 bases agree with TRBD2. CDR1 is MDHEN, CDR2 SYDVKM, per germline. The length of the CDR3 is 15 residues. The V segment lost 5 bases and the J segment 7 bases; nucleotides outside the gene matches: 7. The CDR3 here is CASSDSGRAENIQYF. The CDR3 coding sequence is TGTGCCAGCAGTGATAGCGGGAGGGCCGAGAACATTCAGTACTTC.

The V call is TRBV7-2, the J call TRBJ1-4, with D possibly matching TRBD1 (5 bases). CDR1 SGHTA and CDR2 FQGNSA come from the germline V gene. This CDR3 spans 13 amino acids. The V end was cut by 4 bases, the J end by 4 bases, with 7 bases between. The CDR3 coding sequence is TGTGCCAGCAGCTGGGGGAGTAATGAAAAACTGTTTTTT. This encodes CASSWGSNEKLFF.

This clonotype was observed a handful of times. This chain links TRBV7-9 with TRBJ2-7, with a weak D call TRBD1 (6 bases). This CDR3 is 17 amino acids long. Trimming left V 5 bases short and J 3 bases short, with 23 bases between. CDR1 is SEHNR and CDR2 is FQNEAQ in the germline V gene (reference sequence). CDR3 bases: TGTGCCAGCAGCGACCCTGGGGGCTTGAAACCGAGCTACGAGCAGTACTTC. This encodes CASSDPGGLKPSYEQYF.

The chain joins TRBV28 to TRBJ2-5; the match to TRBD1 covers 9 bases. The CDR3 totals 16 residues. Germline-derived CDR1 and CDR2 are MDHEN and SYDVKM. Trimming cost V 8 bases and J 5 bases; bases outside gene matches: 15. CDR3 region: CASGIWGQGLSETQYF. The CDR3, as DNA: TGTGCCAGCGGCATTTGGGGACAGGGCTTGTCCGAGACCCAGTACTTC.

The V and J genes are TRBV20-1 and TRBJ2-6, with 9 bases matching TRBD1. The CDR3 runs 17 residues. V dropped 3 bases and J dropped 0; count of bases not matched to a gene: 6. In germline, CDR1 is DFQATT, CDR2 SNEGSKA (reference sequence). In DNA, the CDR3 is TGCAGTGCTAGTGAGGGGACAGGGTCCTCTGGGGCCAACGTCCTGACTTTC. Encoded protein: CSASEGTGSSGANVLTF.

This clonotype showed up just once. This chain links TRBV5-5 with TRBJ2-7, with 9 bases matching TRBD1. This CDR3 has 17 amino acids. CDR1 and CDR2 from the germline V gene are SGHKS and YYEKEE (reference sequence). Losses at the gene ends were 2 bases for V and 2 bases for J; bases not matched to a gene: 11. The CDR3 spells CASSFDPGQGGAYEQYF. The CDR3 DNA sequence: TGTGCCAGCAGCTTTGACCCGGGACAGGGAGGGGCCTACGAGCAGTACTTC.

About this clonotype: Sequence at one end of the junction differs from germline and may be a read error. The V gene is TRBV28, the J gene TRBJ1-6; the D is unclear. The CDR3 loop spans 16 amino acids. The germline V gene encodes CDR1 MDHEN and CDR2 SYDVKM. CDR3 sequence reads: CASVPGGHTYNPPLHF. CDR3 coding DNA: TGTGCCAGCGTCCCGGGAGGGCACACCTATAATCCACCCCTCCACTTT.

The chain joins TRBV5-1 to TRBJ1-2; 9 bases align to TRBD1. The germline CDR1 and CDR2 sequences are SGHRS and YFSETQ. The V and J ends lost 4 bases and 7 bases, in that order; junction bases with no gene match: 11. This CDR3 has 15 residues. The CDR3 reads CASSTPGQGSGGYTF. The CDR3 DNA sequence: TGCGCCAGCAGCACCCCGGGACAGGGATCGGGTGGCTACACCTTC.

The chain is built from TRBV24-1 and TRBJ2-3; D is perhaps TRBD2 (6 bases). V lost 3 bases to trimming and J lost 2 bases, with 14 bases between them. The germline CDR1 and CDR2 sequences are KGHDR and SFDVKD. The CDR3 has 16 amino acids. The CDR3 nucleotides read TGTGCCACCAGTGATAGGTCTTGGAGGGACACAGATACGCAGTATTTT. Its protein is CATSDRSWRDTDTQYF.

V and J are TRBV10-2 and TRBJ1-6; TRBD1 might be the D (5 bases). CDR1 is WSHSY, CDR2 SAAADI, per germline. This CDR3 comprises 14 residues. Trimming took 0 bases from V and 13 from J, leaving 13 bases between them. In DNA form, the CDR3 reads TGCGCCAGCAGTGAGTCGGAGGGGACCTCCCCCCTCCACTTT. Amino acid sequence: CASSESEGTSPLHF.

V is TRBV20-1 and J is TRBJ1-2; D is ambiguous. The V gene lost 0 bases and the J gene lost 3 bases, with 11 bases spanning the gap. Germline lookup yields CDR1 DFQATT and CDR2 SNEGSKA (reference sequence). The CDR3 loop spans 14 amino acids. CDR3 residues: CSARDRVRDYGYTF. Here the CDR3 DNA reads TGCAGTGCTAGAGATCGGGTCAGAGACTATGGCTACACCTTC.

The sample holds a few counts of this clonotype. The gene calls are TRBV20-1 and TRBJ1-2, with 7 bases lining up with TRBD1. The trim removed 6 bases at V and 12 bases at J, leaving 13 bases unmatched. The germline gives CDR1 DFQATT, CDR2 SNEGSKA (reference sequence). The CDR3 totals 12 residues. CDR3 loop: CSARRTGMKDTF. The CDR3 region has the DNA TGCAGTGCGAGGAGGACAGGAATGAAGGACACCTTC.